A selection of T cell receptor beta chains follows, all from one sample in a study of blood T cell repertoires in COVID-19. The repertoire was sequenced with immunoSEQ multiplex PCR; TCRdb's copy has only in-frame clones and lacks some. In the table there are some 200,000 clones, about nine tenths of which are singletons. The sample comprised peripheral blood. The source of these receptors is a man older than 75 with acute or convalescent COVID-19. Each CDR3 is given with its conserved first and last residue. The D gene is left open where the match is weak. Clone size is not always given. Where it is, it says once, few, many or a class for expanded clones.

length	V	D	J	size	CDR3	DNA
16	TRBV3-1/TRBV3-2	TRBD1	TRBJ2-7	once	CASSQPRGTGGNEQYF	TGTGCCAGCAGCCAGCCTCGGGGGACAGGGGGCAACGAGCAGTACTTC
12	TRBV3-1/TRBV3-2	TRBD1	TRBJ2-7	NA	CASSQDGRGRYF	TGTGCCAGCAGCCAAGACGGAAGGGGGCGGTACTTC
12	TRBV14	NA	TRBJ1-1	NA	CASRGGNTEAFF	TGTGCCAGCAGAGGGGGGAACACTGAAGCTTTCTTT
16	TRBV4-3	TRBD2	TRBJ2-1	NA	CASSQGFTSAYNEQFF	TGCGCCAGCAGCCAAGGGTTCACTAGCGCCTACAATGAGCAGTTCTTC
12	TRBV29-1	TRBD2	TRBJ2-7	NA	CSVRRGVDEQYF	TGCAGCGTAAGACGGGGGGTTGACGAGCAGTACTTC
15	TRBV7-9	NA	TRBJ1-1	NA	CASSHLLGANTEAFF	TGTGCCAGCAGCCATCTCCTTGGGGCGAACACTGAAGCTTTCTTT
15	TRBV14	TRBD2	TRBJ2-7	NA	CASSQDSGSRYEQYF	TGTGCCAGCAGCCAAGATAGCGGGAGTAGGTACGAGCAGTACTTC
14	TRBV6-6	NA	TRBJ2-3	NA	CASSHQGLLDTQYF	TGTGCCAGCAGTCACCAGGGACTTCTAGATACGCAGTATTTT
15	TRBV2	NA	TRBJ2-6	NA	CASSLLGSGANVLTF	TGTGCCAGCAGCCTACTCGGCTCTGGGGCCAACGTCCTGACTTTC
22	TRBV9	NA	TRBJ2-3	NA	CASSVALPVPDGIVLSTDTQYF	TGTGCCAGCAGCGTAGCTCTGCCAGTCCCGGACGGGATAGTCCTCAGCACAGATACGCAGTATTTT
17	TRBV9	TRBD1	TRBJ2-7	NA	CASRQKTSGQGSYEQYF	TGTGCCAGCAGACAAAAAACCTCGGGACAGGGGTCCTACGAGCAGTACTTC
14	TRBV29-1	TRBD1	TRBJ2-5	NA	CSAKDRVDQETQYF	TGCAGCGCCAAGGACAGGGTGGATCAAGAGACCCAGTACTTC
15	TRBV28	NA	TRBJ1-6	NA	CASSFQGSRNSPLHF	TGTGCCAGCAGTTTCCAGGGGTCACGTAATTCACCCCTCCACTTT
12	TRBV3-1/TRBV3-2	NA	TRBJ1-4	NA	CASSQGIEKLFF	TGTGCCAGCAGCCAAGGTATTGAAAAACTGTTTTTT
17	TRBV28	TRBD1	TRBJ1-1	NA	CASSSTPWGQGNTEAFF	TGTGCCAGCAGTTCCACCCCGTGGGGACAGGGAAACACTGAAGCTTTCTTT
16	TRBV28	TRBD2	TRBJ2-3	NA	CASSPGLAGGTDTQYF	TGTGCCAGCAGTCCGGGACTAGCGGGTGGCACAGATACGCAGTATTTT
13	TRBV5-1	NA	TRBJ2-1	NA	CASSSQGLDEQFF	TGCGCCAGCAGTTCTCAGGGATTGGATGAGCAGTTCTTC
15	TRBV18	NA	TRBJ2-1	NA	CASSPPSRADNEQFF	TGTGCCAGCTCACCACCATCCAGGGCCGACAATGAGCAGTTCTTC
17	TRBV7-2	TRBD2	TRBJ2-5	NA	CASSFRLGGGYQETQYF	TGTGCCAGCAGCTTCAGGCTCGGGGGAGGGTACCAAGAGACCCAGTACTTC
19	TRBV21-1	NA	TRBJ1-2	NA	CASSTPEREAQLANYGYTF	TGTGCCAGCAGCACCCCCGAGAGGGAAGCTCAGTTAGCTAACTATGGCTACACCTTC
18	TRBV5-5	TRBD1	TRBJ2-7	NA	CASSLWSSAGGRFDEQYF	TGTGCCAGCAGCCTCTGGAGTTCAGCAGGGGGACGATTCGACGAGCAGTACTTC
15	TRBV5-6	NA	TRBJ1-2	NA	CASSVFTERRYGYTF	TGTGCCAGCAGCGTGTTTACAGAGAGACGCTATGGCTACACCTTC
18	TRBV7-2	NA	TRBJ2-6	NA	CASSLAGLLRSGANVLTF	TGTGCCAGCAGCTTAGCCGGATTACTACGCTCTGGGGCCAACGTCCTGACTTTC
16	TRBV28	TRBD1	TRBJ1-5	NA	CASIWGTGNSNQPQHF	TGTGCCAGCATCTGGGGGACAGGGAATAGCAATCAGCCCCAGCATTTT
15	TRBV5-1	TRBD1	TRBJ1-1	NA	CASSWTGAQNTEAFF	TGCGCCAGCAGCTGGACAGGGGCGCAGAACACTGAAGCTTTCTTT
11	TRBV30	NA	TRBJ1-1	NA	CAWSDYTEAFF	TGTGCCTGGAGTGACTACACTGAAGCTTTCTTT
16	TRBV2	TRBD2	TRBJ2-1	NA	CASSERLAVTYNEQFF	TGTGCCAGCAGCGAACGACTAGCGGTTACCTACAATGAGCAGTTCTTC
14	TRBV30	TRBD1	TRBJ2-1	NA	CAWSKTGGSNEQFF	TGTGCCTGGAGCAAGACAGGGGGTAGCAATGAGCAGTTCTTC
12	TRBV7-9	NA	TRBJ1-1	NA	CASSTNGQEAFF	TGTGCCAGCAGCACAAACGGACAGGAAGCTTTCTTT
15	TRBV5-6	NA	TRBJ1-4	NA	CASSVSRVTNEKLFF	TGTGCCAGCAGCGTTAGTCGGGTTACCAATGAAAAACTGTTTTTT
13	TRBV5-5	NA	TRBJ2-5	NA	CASSLGLQETQYF	TGTGCCAGCAGCTTGGGGCTTCAAGAGACCCAGTACTTC
15	TRBV10-3	NA	TRBJ2-7	NA	CAISEGATETYEQYF	TGTGCCATCAGTGAGGGGGCCACCGAGACCTACGAGCAGTACTTC
16	TRBV6-5	NA	TRBJ2-1	NA	CASSYSGAGLYNEQFF	TGTGCCAGCAGTTATTCGGGCGCGGGACTCTACAATGAGCAGTTCTTC